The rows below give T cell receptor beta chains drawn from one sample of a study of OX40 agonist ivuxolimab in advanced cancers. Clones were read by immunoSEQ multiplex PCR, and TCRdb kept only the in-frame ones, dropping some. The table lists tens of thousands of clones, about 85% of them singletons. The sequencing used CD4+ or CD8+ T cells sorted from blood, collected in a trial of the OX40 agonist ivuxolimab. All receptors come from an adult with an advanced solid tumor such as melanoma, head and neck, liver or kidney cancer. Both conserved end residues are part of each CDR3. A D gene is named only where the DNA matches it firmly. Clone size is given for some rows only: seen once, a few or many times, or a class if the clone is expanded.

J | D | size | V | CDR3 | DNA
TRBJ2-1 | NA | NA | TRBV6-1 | CASSEANSNEQFF | TGTGCCAGCAGTGAAGCGAACAGCAATGAGCAGTTCTTC
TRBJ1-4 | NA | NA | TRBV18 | CASSFGSTRGEKLFF | TGTGCCAGCTCATTCGGATCGACCCGAGGGGAAAAACTGTTTTTT
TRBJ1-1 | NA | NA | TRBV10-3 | CAISPGTTNTEAFF | TGTGCCATCAGCCCCGGGACTACAAACACTGAAGCTTTCTTT
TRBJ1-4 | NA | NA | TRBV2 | CASSVGANEKLFF | TGTGCCAGCAGTGTCGGGGCCAATGAAAAACTGTTTTTT
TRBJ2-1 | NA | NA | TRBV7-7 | CASSLQEGSYNEQFF | TGTGCTAGCAGCTTACAAGAGGGGTCCTACAATGAGCAGTTCTTC
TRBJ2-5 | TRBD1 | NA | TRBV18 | CASSPVRGTGEETQYF | TGTGCCAGCTCACCAGTCCGTGGGACAGGGGAAGAGACCCAGTACTTC
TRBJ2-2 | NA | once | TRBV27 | CASSLSGRPTGELFF | TGTGCCAGCAGTTTATCTGGCAGACCCACCGGGGAGCTGTTTTTT
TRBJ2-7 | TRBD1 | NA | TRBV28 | CASSPGTGASEQYF | TGTGCCAGCAGCCCAGGGACAGGGGCAAGCGAGCAGTACTTC
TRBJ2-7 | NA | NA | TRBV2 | CASSLGYEQYF | TGTGCCAGCAGTCTGGGTTACGAGCAGTACTTC
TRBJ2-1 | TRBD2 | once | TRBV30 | CAWAGSGLSSYNEQFF | TGTGCCTGGGCGGGTAGCGGGTTGAGCTCCTACAATGAGCAGTTCTTC
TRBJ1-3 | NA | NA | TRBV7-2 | CASRPDQGGNTIYF | TGTGCCAGCAGACCCGACCAGGGGGGAAACACCATATATTTT
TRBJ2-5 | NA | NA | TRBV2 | CASSEALGVETQYF | TGTGCCAGCAGTGAAGCGCTTGGGGTAGAGACCCAGTACTTC
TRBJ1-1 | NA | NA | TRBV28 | CASSIIQGNTEAFF | TGTGCCAGCAGTATCATACAGGGGAACACTGAAGCTTTCTTT
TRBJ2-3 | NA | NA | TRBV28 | CASSPPIAPRTDTQYF | TGTGCCAGCAGTCCCCCTATAGCCCCTCGCACAGATACGCAGTATTTT
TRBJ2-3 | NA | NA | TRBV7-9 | CASSLAGTGQYF | TGTGCCAGCAGCTTAGCAGGGACTGGGCAGTATTTT
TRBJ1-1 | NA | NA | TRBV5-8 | CASSLATGVRWSNTEAFF | TGTGCCAGCAGCTTGGCTACTGGTGTTAGGTGGTCGAACACTGAAGCTTTCTTT
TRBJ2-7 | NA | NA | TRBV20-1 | CSARGTNEQYF | TGCAGTGCTAGAGGGACGAACGAGCAGTACTTC
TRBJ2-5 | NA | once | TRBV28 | CASSFGQTETQYF | TGTGCCAGCAGTTTCGGGCAGACAGAGACCCAGTACTTC
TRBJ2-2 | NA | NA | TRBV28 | CASSSSNTGELFF | TGTGCCAGCAGTTCCTCGAACACCGGGGAGCTGTTTTTT
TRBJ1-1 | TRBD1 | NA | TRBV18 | CASSQGQGGNTEAFF | TGTGCCAGCTCACAAGGACAGGGGGGGAACACTGAAGCTTTCTTT
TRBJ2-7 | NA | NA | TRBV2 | CASSSSGTPYEQYF | TGTGCCAGCAGCTCGTCCGGGACACCCTACGAGCAGTACTTC
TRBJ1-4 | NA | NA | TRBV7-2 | CASSQTVTNEKLFF | TGTGCCAGCAGCCAGACAGTAACTAATGAAAAACTGTTTTTT
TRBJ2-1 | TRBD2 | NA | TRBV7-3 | CASSSGLAGADEQFF | TGTGCCAGCAGCTCGGGACTAGCGGGAGCGGATGAGCAGTTCTTC
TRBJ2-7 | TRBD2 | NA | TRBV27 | CASSAAGTSRMYEQYF | TGTGCCAGCAGTGCAGCCGGGACTAGCAGGATGTACGAGCAGTACTTC
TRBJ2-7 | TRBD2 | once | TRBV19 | CASTQTSGASYEQYF | TGTGCCAGTACTCAGACTAGCGGGGCCTCCTACGAGCAGTACTTC
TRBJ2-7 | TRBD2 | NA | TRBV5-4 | CASSARLAERPQYF | TGTGCCAGCAGCGCCCGACTAGCGGAGAGACCCCAGTACTTC
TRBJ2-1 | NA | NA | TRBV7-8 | CASSFWEDYNEQFF | TGTGCCAGCAGCTTTTGGGAGGACTACAATGAGCAGTTCTTC
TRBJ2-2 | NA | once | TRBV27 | CASIYATQGWGGELFF | TGTGCCAGCATTTACGCCACACAGGGATGGGGCGGGGAGCTGTTTTTT
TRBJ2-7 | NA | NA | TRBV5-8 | CASSLGLSIWTASYEQYF | TGTGCCAGCAGCTTGGGGCTGAGTATCTGGACAGCCTCCTACGAGCAGTACTTC
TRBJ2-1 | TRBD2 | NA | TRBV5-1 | CASSLAGGRAGEQFF | TGCGCCAGCAGCTTGGCCGGCGGGAGGGCCGGTGAGCAGTTCTTC
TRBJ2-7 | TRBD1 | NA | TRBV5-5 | CASSRQGPSNEQYF | TGTGCCAGCAGCCGACAGGGGCCCTCCAACGAGCAGTACTTC
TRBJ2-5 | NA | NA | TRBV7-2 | CASSLDFQETQYF | TGTGCCAGCAGCTTAGACTTCCAAGAGACCCAGTACTTC
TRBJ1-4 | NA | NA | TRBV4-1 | CASSQAGVEEKLFF | TGCGCCAGCAGCCAAGCCGGGGTAGAAGAAAAACTGTTTTTT